The T cell receptor beta chain described here comes from a study of cytomegalovirus exposure and HLA in healthy donors. V lost 5 bases to trimming and J lost 6 bases, with 14 bases between them. Germline V gives CDR1 SQVTM, CDR2 ANQGSEA. This CDR3 is built from 12 residues. PCR was performed using 60 Vbeta and 13 Jbeta primers. Sequencing was performed with immunoSEQ multiplex PCR; in TCRdb, only in-frame clones are kept and a portion is missing. The repertoire has tens of thousands of clones, approximately 80% of them found once; the top ten carry 18%. This sequence originates from a man between 65 and 85 years old in good health and CMV-seropositive. The sequenced material came from PBMCs. The V and J genes are TRBV29-1 and TRBJ2-7; D is unclear. This chain's CDR3 is CSVLTAQIEQYF. The CDR3 region has the DNA TGCAGCGTTCTCACCGCTCAGATCGAGCAGTACTTC.